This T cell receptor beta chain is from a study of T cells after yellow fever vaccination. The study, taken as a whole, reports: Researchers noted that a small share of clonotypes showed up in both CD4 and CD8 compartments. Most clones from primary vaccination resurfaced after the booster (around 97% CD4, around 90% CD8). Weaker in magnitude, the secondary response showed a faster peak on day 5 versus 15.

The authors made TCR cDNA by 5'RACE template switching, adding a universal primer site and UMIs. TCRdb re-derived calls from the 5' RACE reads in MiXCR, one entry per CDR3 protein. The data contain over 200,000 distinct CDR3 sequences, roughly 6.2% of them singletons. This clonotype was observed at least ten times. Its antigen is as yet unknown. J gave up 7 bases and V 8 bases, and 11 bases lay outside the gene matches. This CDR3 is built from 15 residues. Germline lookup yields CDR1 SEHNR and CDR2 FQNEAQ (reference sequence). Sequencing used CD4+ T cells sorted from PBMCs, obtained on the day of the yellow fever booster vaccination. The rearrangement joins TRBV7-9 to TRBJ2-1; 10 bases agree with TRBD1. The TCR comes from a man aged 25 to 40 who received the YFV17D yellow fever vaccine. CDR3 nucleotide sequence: TGTGCCAGCTCCTTTGGGACAGGGGTTTCGAATGAGCAGTTCTTC. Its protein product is CASSFGTGVSNEQFF.